This entry lists 7 T cell receptor beta chains sequenced from one sample in a study of response to subunit inactivated influenza vaccine. TCRdb fed the RT-PCR reads into MiXCR, producing one record per CDR3 protein. The data show a few hundred thousand distinct CDR3 sequences, roughly 11% seen once. The sample was PBMCs from blood, taken around seven weeks after vaccination. Receptor source: a man aged 50 to 59 who received an inactivated influenza vaccine.

There are many counts of this clonotype. The chain couples TRBV9 to TRBJ1-1, with 10 nucleotides matching TRBD1. This CDR3 is 15 amino acids long. Per the germline V gene, CDR1 is SGDLS and CDR2 is YYNGEE. Trimming cost V 3 bases and J 0 bases; bases outside gene matches: 2. CDR3 sequence: CASSGQGAMNTEAFF. CDR3 DNA sequence: TGTGCCAGCAGCGGACAGGGGGCCATGAACACTGAAGCTTTCTTT.

This clonotype was found many times. The J gene is TRBJ2-7, the V gene TRBV20-1, with 8 bases lining up with TRBD1. The V and J ends lost 1 base and 7 bases, in that order; junction bases with no gene match: 6. The CDR3 has 13 residues. CDR1 and CDR2 (germline): DFQATT, SNEGSKA (reference sequence). Here the CDR3 DNA reads TGCAGTGCTAGAGTCCGGACAGGGAAAGAGCAGTACTTC. This sequence encodes CSARVRTGKEQYF.

This clonotype was picked up a small number of times. V is TRBV11-2 and J is TRBJ1-5; 12 bases align to TRBD1. Germline CDR1 SGHAT, CDR2 FQNNGV. V was clipped by 5 bases and J by 1 base; unmatched bases: 15. The CDR3 runs 20 residues. The CDR3 DNA reads as TGTGCCAGCAGCGCAAACCGGGACAGGGGGCGAAGTCAAAGCAATCAGCCCCAGCATTTT. Encoded protein: CASSANRDRGRSQSNQPQHF.

The chain employs TRBV11-1 and TRBJ2-6; the match to TRBD1 covers 8 bases. With V trimmed by 5 bases and J by 2 bases, 11 bases remained unmatched. This CDR3 region has 18 residues. Germline V gene lookup returns CDR1 SGHAT and CDR2 FQDESV (reference sequence). CDR3 nucleotides: TGTGCCAGCAGCGTAACCGGGACAGGTTGGCCTGGGGCCAACGTCCTGACTTTC. This codes for CASSVTGTGWPGANVLTF.

This clonotype was recorded a few times. CDR3 region: CASNPLAENTGELFF. The CDR3 DNA reads as TGCGCCAGCAACCCACTAGCGGAGAACACCGGGGAGCTGTTTTTT. This rearrangement joins TRBV5-1 to TRBJ2-2; 8 bases agree with TRBD2. The CDR3 contains 15 residues. The V gene's germline CDR1 is SGHRS and CDR2 YFSETQ. The ends lost 6 bases at V and 1 base at J; junction bases unmatched: 5.

This clonotype was found a few times. The chain uses TRBV20-1 and TRBJ1-5, with 10 bases matching TRBD1. The germline CDR1 and CDR2 sequences are DFQATT and SNEGSKA (reference sequence). V shed 0 bases and J 1 base; nucleotides not matched to a gene: 9. The CDR3 covers 18 residues. The CDR3 protein is CSARDLRGGQGSNQPQHF. The CDR3 nucleotides are TGCAGTGCTAGAGACTTACGAGGGGGACAGGGGAGCAATCAGCCCCAGCATTTT.

This clonotype appeared many times. The rearrangement joins TRBV12-3 or TRBV12-4 to TRBJ2-7; 9 nucleotides match TRBD1. The CDR3 length is 17 residues. The junction had 9 bases not matched to a gene; V was cut back by 1 base and J by 2 bases. CDR3 sequence reads: CASSLGWGDRVTYEQYF. CDR3 coding DNA: TGTGCCAGCAGTTTAGGATGGGGGGACAGGGTTACCTACGAGCAGTACTTC.